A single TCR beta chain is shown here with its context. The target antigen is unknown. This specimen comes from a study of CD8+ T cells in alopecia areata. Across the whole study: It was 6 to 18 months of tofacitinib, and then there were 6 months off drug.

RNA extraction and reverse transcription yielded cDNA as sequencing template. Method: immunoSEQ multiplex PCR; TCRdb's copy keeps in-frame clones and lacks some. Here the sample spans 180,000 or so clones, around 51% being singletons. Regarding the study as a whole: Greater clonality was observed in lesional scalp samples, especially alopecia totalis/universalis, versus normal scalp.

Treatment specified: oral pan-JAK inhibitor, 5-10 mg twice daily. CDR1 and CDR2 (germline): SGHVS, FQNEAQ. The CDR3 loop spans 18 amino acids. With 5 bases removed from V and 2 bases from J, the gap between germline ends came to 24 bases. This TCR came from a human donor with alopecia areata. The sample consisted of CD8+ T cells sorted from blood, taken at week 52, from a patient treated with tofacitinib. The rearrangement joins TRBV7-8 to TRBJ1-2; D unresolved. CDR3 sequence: CASSPTRFAGPKNYGYTF. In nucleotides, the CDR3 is TGTGCCAGCAGCCCTACCCGGTTTGCCGGGCCCAAGAACTATGGCTACACCTTC.